This TCR beta chain appears in the sequencing data of a study of T cells in Graves' hyperthyroidism and ophthalmopathy. Study conclusions and caveats: Most thyroid clonotypes with frequency above 0.001 were detected in blood.

Authors of the study amplified TCR beta CDR3 regions from RNA transcripts. During a first-round RT-PCR of the TCR CDR3, the HTBI primer set was used. TCRdb reprocessed the multiplex PCR reads via MiXCR and lists one record per CDR3 protein. Among about 300,000 distinct CDR3 sequences listed, approximately 18% were seen once. Concerning this clonotype: As yet, its antigen is unknown.

The receptor was derived from a man aged 50 or older with Graves' ophthalmopathy. What was sequenced was blood.

The CDR3 sequence is CASSELAGGTYEQYF. The CDR3 DNA is TGTGCCAGCAGTGAACTAGCGGGAGGAACCTACGAGCAGTACTTC. J is TRBJ2-7 and V is TRBV2; 11 bases map to TRBD2. The CDR3 runs 15 residues. CDR1 SNHLY and CDR2 FYNNEI come from the germline V gene. V lost 2 bases to trimming and J lost 2 bases; unmatched junction nucleotides: 2.